Described below is a single T cell receptor beta chain sequence and its context. Its antigen is unknown. While the first cohort had 600 to 850 subjects, the donors belonged to the separate validation cohort of 120 subjects. This sample is part of a study of cytomegalovirus exposure and HLA in healthy donors. Trimming removed 0 bases at V and 0 bases at J, with 9 bases between. This CDR3 is built from 16 residues. CDR1 and CDR2 (germline): LNHNV, YYDKDF (reference sequence). Repertoires were generated with immunoSEQ multiplex PCR, while TCRdb's copy carries only in-frame clones and drops some. The top ten clones hold around 0.9% of a sample with under 200,000 clones, 95% to 96% of them seen once. Broader study findings: A later analysis found first-cohort TCR clusters tended to co-occur in the 130 or so validation repertoires.

The receptor's source is a woman under 30 in good health and CMV-seronegative. V gene TRBV15 combines with J gene TRBJ1-3; unclear D gene. Sequenced input: PBMCs. DNA of the CDR3: TGTGCCACCAGCAGAGATAGGAGTCTCTCTGGAAACACCATATATTTT. Translating it yields CATSRDRSLSGNTIYF.